Reported below is one T cell receptor (beta chain). What it binds is not known. The data derive from a study of T cell repertoires in cytomegalovirus infection. In the study overall: Public signatures in TCR beta pointed to CMV infection and matching HLA type.

A single record per CDR3 protein comes from TCRdb applying MiXCR to the reads. The sample shows around 430,000 distinct CDR3 sequences, under 55% of them seen only once. The germline V gene encodes CDR1 ENHRY and CDR2 SYGVKD. The ends were cut back, 6 bases at V and 1 base at J, with 10 bases in the middle. This CDR3 has 14 residues. This receptor was identified in a human donor in good health (CMV status not recorded). Some clones in this sample may be carry-over from other donors' samples. The chain recombines TRBV10-3 with TRBJ2-1; D could derive from TRBD1 or TRBD2 (5 bases each). This specimen consisted of cultured PBMCs, obtained from culture after CMV antigen stimulation. CDR3 sequence (DNA): TGTGCCATCAGGGGGGATGGTTCCTACAATGAGCAGTTCTTC. This encodes CAIRGDGSYNEQFF.